These 29 T cell receptor beta chains were all obtained from the same sample, sequenced in a study of cytomegalovirus exposure and HLA in healthy donors. A multiplex PCR was run with 60 Vbeta primers and 13 Jbeta primers. Data came from immunoSEQ multiplex PCR; TCRdb stores just in-frame clones and leaves some out. The repertoire holds about 89,000 clones, with roughly 80% as singletons. The sample comprised PBMCs. All receptors come from a man under 40 in good health and CMV-seronegative.

CDR3 in DNA: TGCGCCAGCAGCCCCACCGGGACAGAAGAGACCCAGTACTTC. This sequence encodes CASSPTGTEETQYF. The chain carries TRBV5-1 and TRBJ2-5, with 7 bases matching TRBD1. The V gene end was trimmed by 4 bases and the J gene end by 3 bases; junction bases not matched to a gene: 6. Looked up from germline, CDR1 is SGHRS and CDR2 is YFSETQ. The CDR3 totals 14 residues.

In DNA form, the CDR3 reads TGTGCCAGCAGTGTTGTGCCGGGTAATTCACCCCTCCACTTT. Amino acids: CASSVVPGNSPLHF. V and J are TRBV6-1 and TRBJ1-6; D ambiguous. The germline V gene has CDR1 MNHNS and CDR2 SASEGT. V lost 4 bases and J 6 bases, leaving 10 bases between the germline ends. This CDR3 spans 14 amino acids.

This chain connects TRBV6-6 to TRBJ1-2; 7 bases align to TRBD1. V trimming: 6 bases; J trimming: 9 bases; junction bases outside the gene matches: 13. CDR1 is MNHNY, CDR2 SVGAGI, per germline (reference sequence). The CDR3 consists of 14 residues. The CDR3 coding sequence is TGTGCCAGCAGACCAACAGGGGCCCAAGGTCGCTACACCTTC. Translation: CASRPTGAQGRYTF.

This rearrangement joins TRBV5-4 to TRBJ1-2, with 9 bases fitting TRBD1. The CDR3 consists of 16 residues. V was pared by 3 bases and J by 1 base, with 7 bases of the junction left unmatched. The germline V gene encodes CDR1 SGHNT and CDR2 YYREEE (reference sequence). The CDR3 here is CASSSKQGALNYGYTF. In DNA form, the CDR3 reads TGTGCCAGCAGCTCTAAACAGGGGGCCCTTAACTATGGCTACACCTTC.

The chain combines TRBV7-2 with TRBJ1-4, with 10 bases aligning to TRBD1. This CDR3 comprises 15 residues. Germline lookup yields CDR1 SGHTA and CDR2 FQGNSA. J lost 7 bases, V lost 5 bases, and 7 bases had no gene match. The CDR3 DNA follows: TGTGCCAGCAGCACCAGGACAGGGGGTAGTGAAAAACTGTTTTTT. This sequence encodes CASSTRTGGSEKLFF.

The CDR3 spells CASSSPGQGTYEQYF. DNA for the CDR3: TGTGCCAGCAGTTCCCCGGGACAGGGCACCTACGAGCAGTACTTC. V is TRBV6-5 and J is TRBJ2-7; TRBD1 matches 9 bases. The CDR3 spans 15 residues. The junction had 6 bases not matched to a gene; V was cut back by 4 bases and J by 2 bases. The germline V gene has CDR1 MNHEY and CDR2 SVGAGI.

The chain carries TRBV15 and TRBJ2-3; perhaps TRBD1 as D (5 bases). The CDR3 length is 15 residues. The V end lost 0 bases, the J end lost 9 bases, and 16 bases lay between the germline ends. From germline, CDR1 is LNHNV and CDR2 YYDKDF (reference sequence). The CDR3 DNA is TGTGCCACCAGCAGAGATCCTGGGGATTCAGGGACGCAGTATTTT. It encodes CATSRDPGDSGTQYF.

This chain uses TRBV7-2 with TRBJ1-1; D is unresolved. The CDR3 has 14 amino acids. Trimming pared 5 bases from V and 0 bases from J, leaving 10 bases between. Germline assignment: CDR1 SGHTA and CDR2 FQGNSA. The CDR3 protein is CASSQQRVNTEAFF. Written as DNA, the CDR3 is TGTGCCAGCAGCCAACAGCGGGTGAACACTGAAGCTTTCTTT.

This chain connects TRBV7-2 to TRBJ2-6; 9 bases match TRBD1. CDR3 length equals 18 residues. The germline V gene has CDR1 SGHTA and CDR2 FQGNSA. V was pared by 1 base and J by 1 base, with 5 bases of the junction left unmatched. The CDR3 nucleotides are TGTGCCAGCAGCTTAGTTGGGACAGGGCTATCTGGGGCCAACGTCCTGACTTTC. Its protein product is CASSLVGTGLSGANVLTF. Complete variable domain (other parts from reference TRBV7-2 and TRBJ2-6): GAGVSQSPSNKVTEKGKDVELRCDPISGHTALYWYRQSLGQGLEFLIYFQGNSAPDKSGLPSDRFSAERTGGSVSTLTIQRTQQEDSAVYLCASSLVGTGLSGANVLTFGAGSRLTVL.

V is TRBV30 and J is TRBJ1-5; tentatively, D is TRBD1 (6 bases). Looked up from germline, CDR1 is GTSNPN and CDR2 is SVGIG (reference sequence). V shed 3 bases and J shed 6 bases, with 24 bases lying between them. This CDR3 is 17 amino acids long. The CDR3 DNA reads TGTGCCTGGAGCGCGACAGGTTTCGGCTTAGGTAGTCAGCCCCAGCATTTT. Its protein product is CAWSATGFGLGSQPQHF.

The V call is TRBV2, the J call TRBJ1-2; D gene uncertain. The CDR3 sequence is 14 residues long. V was clipped by 4 bases and J by 0 bases, with 9 bases between them. Germline V gives CDR1 SNHLY, CDR2 FYNNEI. The CDR3 sequence: CASSVGGTNYGYTF. The CDR3 region has the DNA TGTGCCAGCAGTGTAGGAGGGACTAACTATGGCTACACCTTC.

V and J are TRBV5-5 and TRBJ2-1; 10 positions match TRBD2. J gave up 8 bases and V 3 bases, and 5 bases lay outside the gene matches. The CDR3 covers 14 residues. Per the germline V gene, CDR1 is SGHKS and CDR2 is YYEKEE (reference sequence). The CDR3, as DNA: TGTGCCAGCAGCTGGACTAGCGGTCTTGATGAGCAGTTCTTC. Its translation is CASSWTSGLDEQFF.

V gene TRBV10-3 combines with J gene TRBJ2-5, with TRBD2 identical over 11 bases. The V segment lost 8 bases and the J segment 4 bases; nucleotides outside the gene matches: 0. The V gene's germline CDR1 is ENHRY and CDR2 SYGVKD. The CDR3 is made up of 12 amino acids. The CDR3, as DNA: TGTGCCATCGGACTAGCGGGAGAGACCCAGTACTTC. This encodes CAIGLAGETQYF.

The J gene is TRBJ2-2, the V gene TRBV6-1; possible D gene TRBD1, 6 bases. Per the germline V gene, CDR1 is MNHNS and CDR2 is SASEGT. Trimming removed 6 bases from V and 4 bases from J, with 15 bases in between. This CDR3 has 15 amino acids. The CDR3 reads CASRAIVDSTGELFF. The DNA of the CDR3 is TGTGCCAGCAGGGCGATCGTGGACAGCACCGGGGAGCTGTTTTTT.

Note on this clone: Mismatch with germline at one junction end may stem from a read error. The gene calls are TRBV7-9 and TRBJ1-2; TRBD1 is a possible D gene (5 bases). This CDR3 is built from 12 residues. The germline CDR1 and CDR2 sequences are SEHNR and FQNEAQ (reference sequence). The CDR3 is CSSSSGGYGYTF. The CDR3 DNA reads as TGTTCCAGCAGCTCCGGGGGATATGGCTACACCTTC.

The rearrangement uses TRBV7-2 and TRBJ2-5, with 7 bases that match TRBD2. CDR3 length: 16 residues. J gave up 1 base and V 1 base, and 6 bases lay outside the gene matches. Germline V gene sequence: CDR1 SGHTA, CDR2 FQGNSA. The CDR3 sequence is CASSLGGGLGQETQYF. CDR3 coding DNA: TGTGCCAGCAGCTTAGGGGGCGGACTAGGCCAAGAGACCCAGTACTTC.

The CDR3 region has the DNA TGTGCCAGCAGTGGAAGCAGGGATGGGCTCTACACCTTC. This translates into CASSGSRDGLYTF. This chain uses TRBV2 with TRBJ1-2; possible D gene TRBD1, 5 bases. This CDR3 is built from 13 residues. The V gene lost 4 bases and the J gene lost 10 bases, with 16 bases spanning the gap. Germline V gene sequence: CDR1 SNHLY, CDR2 FYNNEI.

The genes are TRBV30 and TRBJ2-5, with 11 bases matching TRBD2. Germline V gives CDR1 GTSNPN, CDR2 SVGIG (reference sequence). This CDR3 spans 15 amino acids. With V trimmed by 0 bases and J by 5 bases, 5 bases remained unmatched. The CDR3 region is CAWSVGLAGVETQYF. CDR3 coding DNA: TGTGCCTGGAGTGTAGGACTAGCGGGTGTGGAGACCCAGTACTTC.

The chain is built from TRBV9 and TRBJ2-7; 10 positions match TRBD2. Germline V lookup: CDR1 SGDLS, CDR2 YYNGEE. The V segment lost 4 bases and the J segment 6 bases; nucleotides outside the gene matches: 10. This CDR3 has 15 residues. CDR3 sequence: CASSPNPGLASEQYF. CDR3 nucleotides: TGTGCCAGCAGCCCTAACCCGGGACTAGCGTCCGAGCAGTACTTC. Full variable domain (outside the CDR3, taken from reference TRBV9 and TRBJ2-7): DSGVTQTPKHLITATGQRVTLRCSPRSGDLSVYWYQQSLDQGLQFLIQYYNGEERAKGNILERFSAQQFPDLHSELNLSSLELGDSALYFCASSPNPGLASEQYFGPGTRLTVT.

The chain uses TRBV2 and TRBJ1-3, with a weak D call TRBD1 (6 bases). Per the germline V gene, CDR1 is SNHLY and CDR2 is FYNNEI. V was clipped by 4 bases and J by 0 bases, with 13 bases between them. This CDR3 region has 16 residues. The CDR3: CASSAMAQGSGNTIYF. For the CDR3, the DNA is TGTGCCAGCAGTGCTATGGCACAGGGCTCTGGAAACACCATATATTTT.

The count of this clone is one. V and J are TRBV2 and TRBJ2-1; 12 bases match TRBD2. CDR3 length: 16 amino acids. The V segment lost 2 bases and the J segment 4 bases; nucleotides outside the gene matches: 3. Germline V gene sequence: CDR1 SNHLY, CDR2 FYNNEI. CDR3 nucleotide sequence: TGTGCCAGCAGTGAATTACTAGCGGGGGGTTACAATGAGCAGTTCTTC. Amino acid sequence: CASSELLAGGYNEQFF.

The J gene is TRBJ2-1, the V gene TRBV19; tentatively, D is TRBD2 (6 bases). Germline CDR1 reads LNHDA; CDR2 reads SQIVND (reference sequence). The CDR3 loop spans 15 amino acids. V was clipped by 1 base and J by 8 bases, with 15 bases between them. The CDR3 is CASSIGGGAVYEQFF. CDR3 sequence (DNA): TGTGCCAGTAGTATAGGGGGCGGGGCCGTCTATGAGCAGTTCTTC.

This clone occurred once. The rearrangement joins TRBV7-2 to TRBJ2-1; tentatively, D is TRBD2 (5 bases). This CDR3 contains 18 residues. Between the trimmed V and J ends, which lost 3 bases and 4 bases, there was a span of 22 bases. CDR1 SGHTA and CDR2 FQGNSA come from the germline V gene. CDR3 coding DNA: TGTGCCAGCAGCTTTCGTGGGGTGGCGGGTTTGCTATACAATGAGCAGTTCTTC. Translated, it gives CASSFRGVAGLLYNEQFF.

This clone was counted only a few times. The gene calls are TRBV6-1 and TRBJ2-3, with a possible D match to TRBD1 (6 bases). The CDR3 extends over 15 amino acids. The germline V and J ends were trimmed by 6 bases and 0 bases, with 13 bases remaining between them. CDR1 is MNHNS and CDR2 is SASEGT in the germline V gene. The CDR3 DNA follows: TGTGCCAGCAGAGTCCACGACAGGAGCACAGATACGCAGTATTTT. Translated: CASRVHDRSTDTQYF.

V gene TRBV10-3 combines with J gene TRBJ2-1; D is unresolved. CDR1 and CDR2 from the germline V gene are ENHRY and SYGVKD. The CDR3 has 14 residues. Deletions cut 3 bases from V and 0 bases from J, with 6 bases between. The CDR3 bases are TGTGCCATCAGTGAACTTAACTCCTACAATGAGCAGTTCTTC. Amino acid sequence: CAISELNSYNEQFF.

The V gene is TRBV18, the J gene TRBJ1-4; D ambiguous. The germline V and J ends were trimmed by 4 bases and 5 bases, with 11 bases remaining between them. There are 14 residues in the CDR3. CDR1 and CDR2 (germline): KGHSH, LQKENI. CDR3 DNA sequence: TGTGCCAGCTCACGAAACCGCCAGAATGAAAAACTGTTTTTT. It encodes CASSRNRQNEKLFF.

V usage is TRBV13 and J usage is TRBJ2-7; D is perhaps TRBD2 (6 bases). Germline CDR1 PRHDT, CDR2 FYEKMQ (reference sequence). The CDR3 consists of 14 residues. Trimming pared 5 bases from V and 3 bases from J, leaving 14 bases between. The CDR3 is CASSKGGGNYEQYF. The DNA for the CDR3 is TGTGCCAGCAGCAAAGGAGGAGGGAACTACGAGCAGTACTTC. Supplemented by reference TRBV13 and TRBJ2-7, the full variable domain reads AAGVIQSPRHLIKEKRETATLKCYPIPRHDTVYWYQQGPGQDPQFLISFYEKMQSDKGSIPDRFSAQQFSDYHSELNMSSLELGDSALYFCASSKGGGNYEQYFGPGTRLTVT.

The chain joins TRBV5-1 to TRBJ1-3; no clear D. The V end lost 2 bases, the J end lost 0 bases, and 9 bases lay between the germline ends. The CDR3 runs 15 residues. The germline V gene has CDR1 SGHRS and CDR2 YFSETQ. For the CDR3, the DNA is TGCGCCAGCAGCTTAAGCCGTGCCTCTGGAAACACCATATATTTT. Amino acid sequence: CASSLSRASGNTIYF.

The chain combines TRBV5-1 with TRBJ1-1, with 7 bases that match TRBD1. After removal of 4 bases from V and 3 bases from J, the junction contained 6 bases not matched to a gene. CDR1 is SGHRS, CDR2 YFSETQ, per germline. The CDR3 spans 14 residues. Here the CDR3 reads CASSPADRDTEAFF. Written as DNA, the CDR3 is TGCGCCAGCAGCCCAGCAGACAGGGACACTGAAGCTTTCTTT. Full variable domain (remainder filled in from reference TRBV5-1 and TRBJ1-1): KAGVTQTPRYLIKTRGQQVTLSCSPISGHRSVSWYQQTPGQGLQFLFEYFSETQRNKGNFPGRFSGRQFSNSRSEMNVSTLELGDSALYLCASSPADRDTEAFFGQGTRLTVV.